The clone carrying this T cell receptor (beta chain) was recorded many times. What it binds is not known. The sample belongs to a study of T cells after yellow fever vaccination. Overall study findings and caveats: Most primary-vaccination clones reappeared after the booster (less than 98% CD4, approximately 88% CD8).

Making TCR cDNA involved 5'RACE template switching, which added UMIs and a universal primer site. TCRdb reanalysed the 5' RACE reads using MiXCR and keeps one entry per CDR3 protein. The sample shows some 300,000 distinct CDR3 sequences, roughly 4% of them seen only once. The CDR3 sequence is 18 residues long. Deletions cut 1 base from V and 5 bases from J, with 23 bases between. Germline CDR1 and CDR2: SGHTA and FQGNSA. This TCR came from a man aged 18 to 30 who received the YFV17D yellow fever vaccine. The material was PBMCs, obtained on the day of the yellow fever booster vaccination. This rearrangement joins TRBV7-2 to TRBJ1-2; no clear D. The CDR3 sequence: CASSLEPRPPQSGYGYTF. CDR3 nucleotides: TGTGCCAGCAGCTTAGAGCCTCGTCCCCCACAAAGCGGGTATGGCTACACCTTC.